A single sample is the source of the 25 T cell receptor beta chains below, sequenced in a study of T cell responses to AZD1222 COVID-19 vaccine. Sequencing used immunoSEQ multiplex PCR; TCRdb keeps in-frame clones, though not all of them. The sample includes 95,000 to 100,000 clones, roughly 86% of them seen just once. The sample in question was peripheral blood, obtained 28 days after the second AZD1222 dose. The receptors derive from an adult who received the AZD1222 COVID-19 vaccine.

V and J are TRBV19 and TRBJ2-2; perhaps D is TRBD1 or TRBD2 (5 bases each). The CDR3 consists of 18 residues. Germline V gene lookup returns CDR1 LNHDA and CDR2 SQIVND (reference sequence). Deletions cut 2 bases from V and 2 bases from J, with 18 bases between. Here the CDR3 reads CASSIRGLPGTNTGELFF. The CDR3 DNA reads TGTGCCAGTAGTATACGGGGCCTCCCGGGAACCAACACCGGGGAGCTGTTTTTT.

This sequence joins TRBV3-1 (or the pseudogene TRBV3-2) and TRBJ1-6, with 7 bases fitting TRBD1. J was trimmed by 9 bases and V by 2 bases; bases with no gene match: 4. The CDR3 spans 14 residues. Germline V gene lookup returns CDR1 LGHDT and CDR2 YNNKEL (reference sequence). This CDR3 is CASSQRRGRSPLHF. As DNA, the CDR3 is TGTGCCAGCAGCCAAAGAAGGGGGCGTTCACCCCTCCACTTT.

V gene TRBV2 combines with J gene TRBJ1-1; TRBD1 agrees at 7 bases. J lost 1 base, V lost 7 bases, and 9 bases had no gene match. CDR1 and CDR2 (germline): SNHLY, FYNNEI. The CDR3 sequence is 15 residues long. The CDR3 DNA sequence: TGTGCCAGCACCATCAGGGGGACACCGAACACTGAAGCTTTCTTT. Translating gives CASTIRGTPNTEAFF.

This clone was seen once. The V and J genes are TRBV18 and TRBJ1-6; 7 bases are shared with TRBD1. The CDR3 contains 12 residues. V dropped 4 bases and J dropped 18; count of bases not matched to a gene: 9. The germline V gene encodes CDR1 KGHSH and CDR2 LQKENI. The CDR3 nucleotides read TGTGCCAGCTCACTCCGACAGGGCGGGTACCACTTT. Translated: CASSLRQGGYHF.

V gene TRBV19 combines with J gene TRBJ2-1, with D possibly matching TRBD2 (7 bases). This CDR3 has 12 residues. The germline V gene has CDR1 LNHDA and CDR2 SQIVND (reference sequence). Trimming removed 5 bases at V and 10 bases at J, with 12 bases between. In DNA, the CDR3 is TGTGCCAGTAGTCCTAGGGGGGGAGAGCAGTTCTTC. This gives the protein CASSPRGGEQFF.

Concerning this clone itself: A read error may produce the germline difference seen at one junction end. The V call is TRBV28, the J call TRBJ2-7; D is unresolved. Germline loops: CDR1 MDHEN, CDR2 SYDVKM. The CDR3 is 11 amino acids. This CDR3 is CASSSSYEQYF. The CDR3 nucleotides read TGTGCCAGCAGTTCCTCCTACGAGCAATACTTC.

This chain joins TRBV27 and TRBJ1-5; D unresolved. V was cut by 10 bases and J by 4 bases, with 14 bases left in between. Germline V lookup: CDR1 MNHEY, CDR2 SMNVEV (reference sequence). The CDR3 sequence is 13 residues long. The CDR3 here is CAISQGENQPQHF. Written as DNA, the CDR3 is TGTGCCATCTCCCAAGGAGAAAATCAGCCCCAGCATTTT.

This chain connects TRBV6-2 or TRBV6-3 to TRBJ1-5; TRBD1 matches at 8 bases. CDR3 length: 15 amino acids. V shed 6 bases, J shed 7 bases, and the junction held 11 bases outside the gene matches. Germline lookup yields CDR1 MNHEY and CDR2 SVGEGT. CDR3 amino acids: CASSRPQGAQQPQHF. The CDR3 coding sequence is TGTGCCAGCAGCCGACCTCAGGGGGCCCAACAGCCCCAGCATTTT.

The chain combines TRBV28 with TRBJ2-7; 8 bases align to TRBD1. This CDR3 spans 14 amino acids. V shed 9 bases, J shed 2 bases, and the junction held 9 bases outside the gene matches. Germline lookup yields CDR1 MDHEN and CDR2 SYDVKM. CDR3 nucleotides: TGTGCCAGTGGACCGGGACAGGAGCCCTACGAGCAGTACTTC. Translating gives CASGPGQEPYEQYF.

The V gene is TRBV9, the J gene TRBJ2-7; D is perhaps TRBD2 (6 bases). From germline, CDR1 is SGDLS and CDR2 YYNGEE. V gave up 7 bases and J gave up 0 bases, with 11 bases separating them. The CDR3 has 13 residues. The CDR3 DNA reads as TGTGCCAGCGGGGGGACTCACTCCTACGAGCAGTACTTC. This sequence encodes CASGGTHSYEQYF.

This clone was observed a few times. This rearrangement joins TRBV28 to TRBJ2-7; 9 bases align to TRBD1. There are 15 residues in the CDR3. After removal of 3 bases from V and 1 base from J, the junction contained 4 bases not matched to a gene. Per germline, CDR1 MDHEN and CDR2 SYDVKM. CDR3 in amino acids: CASSFAGTGSYEQYF. CDR3 nucleotide sequence: TGTGCCAGCAGTTTCGCGGGGACAGGGTCCTACGAGCAGTACTTC. Filled out from reference TRBV28 and TRBJ2-7, the complete variable domain reads DVKVTQSSRYLVKRTGEKVFLECVQDMDHENMFWYRQDPGLGLRLIYFSYDVKMKEKGDIPEGYSVSREKKERFSLILESASTNQTSMYLCASSFAGTGSYEQYFGPGTRLTVT.

This chain joins TRBV14 and TRBJ2-4, with a possible D match to TRBD1 (6 bases). The V gene's germline CDR1 is SGHDN and CDR2 FVKESK. The CDR3 extends over 19 amino acids. V lost 3 bases and J 0 bases, leaving 21 bases between the germline ends. CDR3 sequence reads: CASSQRKRTAYLAKNIQYF. The CDR3 DNA is TGTGCCAGCAGCCAGAGGAAGAGGACAGCGTACTTAGCCAAAAACATTCAGTACTTC.

The chain couples TRBV7-6 to TRBJ2-3; 10 bases line up with TRBD2. After removal of 1 base from V and 3 bases from J, the junction contained 4 bases not matched to a gene. This CDR3 is 16 amino acids long. CDR1 is SGHVS and CDR2 is FNYEAQ in the germline V gene. CDR3 nucleotide sequence: TGTGCCAGCAGCTTAGGGGCTAGCGGGGGTACAGATACGCAGTATTTT. It encodes CASSLGASGGTDTQYF.

As regards this clone: The junction departs from germline at one end; a sequencing error may be responsible. The gene calls are TRBV28 and TRBJ2-7; D might be TRBD2 (5 bases). The CDR3 sequence is 13 residues long. CDR1 is MDHEN and CDR2 is SYDVKM in the germline V gene. CDR3 loop: CASSLKGRTGPNF. The CDR3 DNA reads TGTGCCAGCAGTTTAAAAGGACGGACTGGCCCGAACTTC.

The genes are TRBV15 and TRBJ1-4; D is uncertain. The CDR3 is made up of 16 amino acids. CDR1 and CDR2 from the germline V gene are LNHNV and YYDKDF (reference sequence). V gave up 1 base and J gave up 3 bases, with 12 bases separating them. CDR3 nucleotides: TGTGCCACCAGCAGAGGGAACAGCGGACCTAATGAAAAACTGTTTTTT. Its translation is CATSRGNSGPNEKLFF.

The J gene is TRBJ2-1, the V gene TRBV27; the D gene is possibly TRBD2 (7 bases). Germline V gene data show CDR1 as MNHEY and CDR2 as SMNVEV (reference sequence). This CDR3 is built from 15 residues. Trimming left V 3 bases short and J 2 bases short, with 11 bases between. DNA of the CDR3: TGTGCCAGCAGTTTGGCGGGGGCGACCTACAATGAGCAGTTCTTC. Translation: CASSLAGATYNEQFF.

The V gene is TRBV7-8, the J gene TRBJ1-2; TRBD1 might be the D (5 bases). Per germline, CDR1 SGHVS and CDR2 FQNEAQ. This CDR3 is 15 amino acids long. Trimming left V 1 base short and J 5 bases short, with 14 bases between. This CDR3 reads CASSLEAIRGYGYTF. CDR3 DNA: TGTGCCAGCAGCTTAGAAGCCATAAGGGGATATGGCTACACCTTC. Together with reference TRBV7-8 and TRBJ1-2, the CDR3 gives the full variable domain: GAGVSQSPRYKVAKRGQDVALRCDPISGHVSLFWYQQALGQGPEFLTYFQNEAQLDKSGLPSDRFFAERPEGSVSTLKIQRTQQEDSAVYLCASSLEAIRGYGYTFGSGTRLTVV.

This clone is a singleton in its sample. J is TRBJ2-1 and V is TRBV6-5; 11 nucleotides line up with TRBD2. This CDR3 has 15 amino acids. V was clipped by 8 bases and J by 9 bases; unmatched bases: 12. Germline V lookup: CDR1 MNHEY, CDR2 SVGAGI. The CDR3 region has the DNA TGTGCCAGCGAACTTAGCGGGAGGGGGTTGAGTGAGCAGTTCTTC. This encodes CASELSGRGLSEQFF.

This clone was found once. The gene calls are TRBV5-6 and TRBJ1-6; D is uncertain. The V and J ends lost 4 bases and 7 bases respectively, with 15 bases between them. CDR1 is SGHDT and CDR2 is YYEEEE in the germline V gene. This CDR3 comprises 15 residues. The CDR3 DNA sequence: TGTGCCAGCAGCCCGGGTTGGGGAAGCAATTCACCCCTCCACTTT. Translating it yields CASSPGWGSNSPLHF. Complete variable domain (other parts from reference TRBV5-6 and TRBJ1-6): DAGVTQSPTHLIKTRGQQVTLRCSPKSGHDTVSWYQQALGQGPQFIFQYYEEEERQRGNFPDRFSGHQFPNYSSELNVNALLLGDSALYLCASSPGWGSNSPLHFGNGTRLTVT.

This clone was counted once. The chain couples TRBV10-2 to TRBJ2-7; no reliable D call. In germline, CDR1 is WSHSY, CDR2 SAAADI. The length of the CDR3 is 13 residues. The V and J ends lost 6 bases and 2 bases respectively, with 11 bases between them. The CDR3 coding sequence is TGCGCCAGCAGACCTACAGCTGCCTACGAGCAGTACTTC. Protein sequence: CASRPTAAYEQYF.

This chain joins TRBV29-1 and TRBJ1-2; tentative D call: TRBD1 (6 bases). V lost 4 bases, J lost 3 bases, and 12 bases lay in between. Germline V CDR1 and CDR2: SQVTM, ANQGSEA. The CDR3 spans 13 residues. CDR3 sequence (DNA): TGCAGCGTTGTCAGTCCAGGGGACTATGGCTACACCTTC. Protein sequence: CSVVSPGDYGYTF.

V gene TRBV25-1 combines with J gene TRBJ1-5; D is ambiguous. This CDR3 contains 12 residues. Germline V gene lookup returns CDR1 MGHDK and CDR2 SYGVNS. The V gene lost 1 base and the J gene lost 11 bases, with 9 bases spanning the gap. This chain's CDR3 is CASSEWNGAQHF. The CDR3 DNA reads TGTGCCAGCAGTGAATGGAACGGGGCCCAGCATTTT.

The chain is built from TRBV2 and TRBJ1-2; D not resolved. The CDR3 is 15 amino acids. V dropped 0 bases and J dropped 1 base, with 9 bases sitting between them. Germline V gene data show CDR1 as SNHLY and CDR2 as FYNNEI. Written as DNA, the CDR3 is TGTGCCAGCAGTGAAGCGCTTGGGCTTAACTATGGCTACACCTTC. This translates into CASSEALGLNYGYTF.

The DNA for the CDR3 is TGTGCCAGCAGCTTGGTGTTATTTGGGGATGGCTACACCTTC. Translating gives CASSLVLFGDGYTF. The chain uses TRBV5-4 and TRBJ1-2, with D unresolved. Germline assignment: CDR1 SGHNT and CDR2 YYREEE (reference sequence). CDR3 length: 14 amino acids. Trimming shortened V by 0 bases and J by 6 bases, and 12 bases separated the two germline ends.

This chain connects TRBV19 to TRBJ1-2; TRBD1 might be the D (6 bases). The CDR3 runs to 16 residues. Germline V gene lookup returns CDR1 LNHDA and CDR2 SQIVND (reference sequence). V shed 4 bases and J shed 5 bases, with 20 bases lying between them. CDR3 nucleotide sequence: TGTGCCAGTAGTACCCCGGGGGCAGGGAACTCTTATGGCTACACCTTC. Protein: CASSTPGAGNSYGYTF. Together with reference TRBV19 and TRBJ1-2, the CDR3 gives the full variable domain: DGGITQSPKYLFRKEGQNVTLSCEQNLNHDAMYWYRQDPGQGLRLIYYSQIVNDFQKGDIAEGYSVSREKKESFPLTVTSAQKNPTAFYLCASSTPGAGNSYGYTFGSGTRLTVV.